This T cell receptor (beta chain) was identified during a study of T cell changes during pregnancy in multiple sclerosis. Here immunoSEQ multiplex PCR was the method, and the copy in TCRdb shows in-frame clones only, minus some. The sample gives 90,000 to 95,000 clones, around 93% of which show up once; approximately 0.99% is in the top ten. This clone was counted once. The CDR3 is 13 residues long. Germline V gene data show CDR1 as MDHEN and CDR2 as SYDVKM. Trimming stripped 6 bases from V and 7 bases from J, with 16 bases between. The origin of this receptor is a female donor with multiple sclerosis, enrolled in a pregnancy study. The input for sequencing was peripheral blood, taken before pregnancy. The chain combines TRBV28 with TRBJ2-7; D possibly corresponds to TRBD2 (6 bases). The CDR3 bases are TGTGCCAGCAGCCCGGGACTCCCAAGAGAGCAGTACTTC. Protein sequence: CASSPGLPREQYF.